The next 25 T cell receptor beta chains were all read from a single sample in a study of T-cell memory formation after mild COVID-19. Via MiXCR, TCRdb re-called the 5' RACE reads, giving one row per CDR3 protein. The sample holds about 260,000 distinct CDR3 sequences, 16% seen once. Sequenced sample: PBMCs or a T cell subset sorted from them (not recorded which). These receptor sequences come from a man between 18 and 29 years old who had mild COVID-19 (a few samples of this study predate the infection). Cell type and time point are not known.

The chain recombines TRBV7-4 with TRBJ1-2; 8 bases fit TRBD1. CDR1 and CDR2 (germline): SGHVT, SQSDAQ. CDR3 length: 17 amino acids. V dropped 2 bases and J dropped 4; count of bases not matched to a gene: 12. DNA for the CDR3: TGTGCCAGCAGCTTAAAAACCGGGACAGGTTCCCTCTATGGCTACACCTTC. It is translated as CASSLKTGTGSLYGYTF.

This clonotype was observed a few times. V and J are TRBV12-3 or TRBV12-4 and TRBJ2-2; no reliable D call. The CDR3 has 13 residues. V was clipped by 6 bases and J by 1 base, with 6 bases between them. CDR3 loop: CASSRMNTGELFF. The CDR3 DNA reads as TGTGCCAGCAGCCGGATGAACACCGGGGAGCTGTTTTTT.

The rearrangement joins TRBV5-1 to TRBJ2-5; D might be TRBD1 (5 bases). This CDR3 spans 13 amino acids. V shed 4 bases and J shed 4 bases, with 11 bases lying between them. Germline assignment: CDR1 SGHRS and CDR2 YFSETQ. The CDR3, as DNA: TGCGCCAGCAGCGCAGGGTTCCGAGAGACCCAGTACTTC. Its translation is CASSAGFRETQYF. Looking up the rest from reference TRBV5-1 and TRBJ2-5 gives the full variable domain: KAGVTQTPRYLIKTRGQQVTLSCSPISGHRSVSWYQQTPGQGLQFLFEYFSETQRNKGNFPGRFSGRQFSNSRSEMNVSTLELGDSALYLCASSAGFRETQYFGPGTRLLVL.

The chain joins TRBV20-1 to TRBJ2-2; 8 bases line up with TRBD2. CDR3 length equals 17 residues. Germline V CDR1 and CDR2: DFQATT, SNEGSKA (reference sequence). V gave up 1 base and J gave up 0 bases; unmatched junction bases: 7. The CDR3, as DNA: TGCAGTGCTAGAGGCGGTAGCGGGGACTCGAACACCGGGGAGCTGTTTTTT. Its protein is CSARGGSGDSNTGELFF.

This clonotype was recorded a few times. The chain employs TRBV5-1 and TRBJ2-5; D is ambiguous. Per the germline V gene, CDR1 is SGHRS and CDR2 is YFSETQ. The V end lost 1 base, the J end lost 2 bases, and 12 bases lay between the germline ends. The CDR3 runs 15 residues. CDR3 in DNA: TGCGCCAGCAGCTTGACTGGCGCTGGGCAAGAGACCCAGTACTTC. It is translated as CASSLTGAGQETQYF.

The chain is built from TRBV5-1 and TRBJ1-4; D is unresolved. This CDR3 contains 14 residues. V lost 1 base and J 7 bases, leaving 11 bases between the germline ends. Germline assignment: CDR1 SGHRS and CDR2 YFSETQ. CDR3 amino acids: CASSLIAVSEKLFF. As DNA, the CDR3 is TGCGCCAGCAGCTTGATTGCAGTGAGTGAAAAACTGTTTTTT.

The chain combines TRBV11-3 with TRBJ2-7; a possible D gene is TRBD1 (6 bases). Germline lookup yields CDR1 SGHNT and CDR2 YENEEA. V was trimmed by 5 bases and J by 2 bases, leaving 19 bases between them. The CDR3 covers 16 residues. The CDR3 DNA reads TGTGCCAGCAGCACGCGACAGGCCGGGGCCCCCTACGAGCAGTACTTC. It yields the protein CASSTRQAGAPYEQYF.

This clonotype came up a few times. The CDR3 protein is CAISGADRGAGELFF. Here the CDR3 DNA reads TGTGCCATCAGTGGGGCGGACAGGGGTGCCGGGGAGCTGTTTTTT. This sequence joins TRBV10-3 and TRBJ2-2; 9 bases line up with TRBD1. Looked up from germline, CDR1 is ENHRY and CDR2 is SYGVKD. V was pared by 4 bases and J by 6 bases, with 6 bases of the junction left unmatched. The CDR3 has 15 amino acids.

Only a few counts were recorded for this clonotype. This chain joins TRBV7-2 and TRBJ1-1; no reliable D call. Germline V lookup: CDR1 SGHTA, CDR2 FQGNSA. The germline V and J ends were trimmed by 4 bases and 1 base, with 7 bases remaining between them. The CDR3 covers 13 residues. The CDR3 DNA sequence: TGTGCCAGCAGCTCGGCAGGGAACACTGAAGCTTTCTTT. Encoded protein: CASSSAGNTEAFF.

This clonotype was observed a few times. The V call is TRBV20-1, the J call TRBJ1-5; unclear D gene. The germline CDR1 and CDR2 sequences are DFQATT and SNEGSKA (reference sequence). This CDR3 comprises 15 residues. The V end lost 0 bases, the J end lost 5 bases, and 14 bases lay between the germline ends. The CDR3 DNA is TGCAGTGCTAGAGATCGGCTGAATGGGTATCAGCCCCAGCATTTT. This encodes CSARDRLNGYQPQHF.

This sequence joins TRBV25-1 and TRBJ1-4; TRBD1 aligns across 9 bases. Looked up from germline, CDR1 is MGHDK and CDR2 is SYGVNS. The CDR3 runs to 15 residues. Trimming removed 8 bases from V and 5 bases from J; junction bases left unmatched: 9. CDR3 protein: CASADPGTGNEKLFF. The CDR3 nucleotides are TGTGCCAGCGCCGACCCCGGGACAGGGAATGAAAAACTGTTTTTT.

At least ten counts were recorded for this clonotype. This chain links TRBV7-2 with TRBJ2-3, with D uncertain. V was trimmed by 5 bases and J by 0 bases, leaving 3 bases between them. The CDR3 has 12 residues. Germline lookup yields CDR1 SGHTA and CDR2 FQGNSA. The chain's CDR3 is CASSVSTDTQYF. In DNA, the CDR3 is TGTGCCAGCAGCGTTAGCACAGATACGCAGTATTTT.

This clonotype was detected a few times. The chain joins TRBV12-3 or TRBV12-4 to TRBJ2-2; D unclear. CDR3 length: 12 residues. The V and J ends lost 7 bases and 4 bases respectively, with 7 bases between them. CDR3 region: CASMTFTGELFF. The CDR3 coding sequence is TGTGCCAGCATGACCTTCACCGGGGAGCTGTTTTTT.

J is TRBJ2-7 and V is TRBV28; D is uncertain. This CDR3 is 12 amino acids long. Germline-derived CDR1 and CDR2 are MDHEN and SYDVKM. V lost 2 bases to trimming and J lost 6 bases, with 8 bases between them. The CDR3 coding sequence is TGTGCCAGCAGTTTAACGTGGGGCGAGCAGTACGTC. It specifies CASSLTWGEQYV.

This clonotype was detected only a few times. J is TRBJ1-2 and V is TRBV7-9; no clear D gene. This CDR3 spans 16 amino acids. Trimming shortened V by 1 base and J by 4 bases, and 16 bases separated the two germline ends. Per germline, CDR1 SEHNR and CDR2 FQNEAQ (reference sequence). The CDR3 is CASSLVHSRRFYGYTF. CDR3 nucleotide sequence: TGTGCCAGCAGCTTAGTGCACAGCCGCCGTTTCTATGGCTACACCTTC.

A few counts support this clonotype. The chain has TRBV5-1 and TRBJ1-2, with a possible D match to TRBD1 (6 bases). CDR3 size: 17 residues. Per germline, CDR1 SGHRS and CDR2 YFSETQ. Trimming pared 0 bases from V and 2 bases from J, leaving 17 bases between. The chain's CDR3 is CASSLASGGGVNYGYTF. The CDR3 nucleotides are TGCGCCAGCAGCTTGGCCTCCGGAGGGGGTGTGAACTATGGCTACACCTTC.

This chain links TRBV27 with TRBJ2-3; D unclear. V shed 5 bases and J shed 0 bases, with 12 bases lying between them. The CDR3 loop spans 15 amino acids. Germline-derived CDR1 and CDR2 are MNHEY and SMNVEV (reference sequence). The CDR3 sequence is CASSHLLLSTDTQYF. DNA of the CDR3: TGTGCCAGCAGTCACCTTCTTCTAAGCACAGATACGCAGTATTTT.

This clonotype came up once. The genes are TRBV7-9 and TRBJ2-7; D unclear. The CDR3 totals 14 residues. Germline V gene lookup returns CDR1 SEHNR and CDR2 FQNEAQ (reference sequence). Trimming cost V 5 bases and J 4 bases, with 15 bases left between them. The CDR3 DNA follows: TGTGCCAGCAGCCCACCGGGCAGACCTTACGAGCAGTACGTC. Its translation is CASSPPGRPYEQYV.

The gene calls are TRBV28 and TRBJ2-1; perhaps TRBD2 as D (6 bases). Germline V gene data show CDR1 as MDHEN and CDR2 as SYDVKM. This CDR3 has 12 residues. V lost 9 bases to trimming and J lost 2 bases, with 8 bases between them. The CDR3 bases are TGTGCCAGTGGGGGGACCTACAATGAGCAGTTCTTC. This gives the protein CASGGTYNEQFF.

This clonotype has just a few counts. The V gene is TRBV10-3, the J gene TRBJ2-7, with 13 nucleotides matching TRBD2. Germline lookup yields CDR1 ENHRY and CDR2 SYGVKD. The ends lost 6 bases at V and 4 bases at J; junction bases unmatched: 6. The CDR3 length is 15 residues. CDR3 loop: CAIRAGTSGVYEQYF. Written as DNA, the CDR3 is TGTGCCATCAGGGCCGGGACTAGCGGGGTTTACGAGCAGTACTTC.

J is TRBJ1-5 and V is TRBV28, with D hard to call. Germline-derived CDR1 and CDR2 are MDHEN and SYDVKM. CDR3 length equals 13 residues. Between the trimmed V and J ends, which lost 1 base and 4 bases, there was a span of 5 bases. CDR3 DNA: TGTGCCAGCAGTTTATTTCTAAATCAGCCCCAGCATTTT. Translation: CASSLFLNQPQHF.

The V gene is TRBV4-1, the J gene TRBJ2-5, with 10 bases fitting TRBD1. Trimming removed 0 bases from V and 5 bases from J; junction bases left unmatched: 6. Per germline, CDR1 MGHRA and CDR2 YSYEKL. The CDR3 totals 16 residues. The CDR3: CASSQEGTGVGETQYF. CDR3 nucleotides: TGCGCCAGCAGCCAAGAGGGGACAGGGGTCGGGGAGACCCAGTACTTC.

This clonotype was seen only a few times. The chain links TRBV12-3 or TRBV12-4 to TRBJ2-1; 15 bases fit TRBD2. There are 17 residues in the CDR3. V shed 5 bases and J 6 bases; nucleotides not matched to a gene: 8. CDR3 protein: CASSPRTSGGVSNEQFF. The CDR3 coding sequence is TGTGCCAGCAGTCCTCGGACTAGCGGGGGGGTTAGCAATGAGCAGTTCTTC.

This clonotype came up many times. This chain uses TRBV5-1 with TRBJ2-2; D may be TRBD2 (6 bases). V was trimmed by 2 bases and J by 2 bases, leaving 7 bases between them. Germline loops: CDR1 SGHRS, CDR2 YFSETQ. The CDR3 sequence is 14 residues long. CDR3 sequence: CASSLGTNTGELFF. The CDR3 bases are TGCGCCAGCAGCTTAGGGACTAACACCGGGGAGCTGTTTTTT. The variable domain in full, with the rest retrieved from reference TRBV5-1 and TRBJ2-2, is KAGVTQTPRYLIKTRGQQVTLSCSPISGHRSVSWYQQTPGQGLQFLFEYFSETQRNKGNFPGRFSGRQFSNSRSEMNVSTLELGDSALYLCASSLGTNTGELFFGEGSRLTVL.

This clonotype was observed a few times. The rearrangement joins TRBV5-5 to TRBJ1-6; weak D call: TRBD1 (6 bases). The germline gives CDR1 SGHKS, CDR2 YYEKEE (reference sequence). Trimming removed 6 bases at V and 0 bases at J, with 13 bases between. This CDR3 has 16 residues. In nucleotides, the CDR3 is TGTGCCAGCAACAGGGACCAGAGCTCCTATAATTCACCCCTCCACTTT. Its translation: CASNRDQSSYNSPLHF.